What follows are 4 T cell receptor beta chains derived from one specimen sequenced in a study of T cells in Graves' hyperthyroidism and ophthalmopathy. What was amplified from RNA transcripts were TCR beta CDR3 regions. TCR CDR3 regions were first amplified by RT-PCR with HTBI primers. TCRdb reanalysed the multiplex PCR reads using MiXCR and keeps one entry per CDR3 protein. This table holds about 400,000 distinct CDR3 sequences, roughly 15% found once. Sequenced input: blood. The receptors come from a woman aged 60-70 years with Graves' ophthalmopathy.

This clonotype was detected ten times or more. The chain uses TRBV6-1 and TRBJ1-5; D might be TRBD1 (6 bases). The germline CDR1 and CDR2 sequences are MNHNS and SASEGT. Deletions cut 5 bases from V and 6 bases from J, with 20 bases between. This CDR3 has 16 amino acids. The CDR3, as DNA: TGTGCCAGCAGTCGAGGGGGTGGGGGGGTGAGTCAGCCCCAGCATTTT. Its translation is CASSRGGGGVSQPQHF.

At least ten counts were recorded for this clonotype. The chain uses TRBV11-2 and TRBJ2-4, with 7 bases matching TRBD2. CDR1 and CDR2 (germline): SGHAT, FQNNGV. Unmatched junction bases numbered 4, after V lost 5 bases and J lost 0 bases. This CDR3 has 15 residues. The CDR3 loop reads CASSPAGIAKNIQYF. In DNA form, the CDR3 reads TGTGCCAGCAGCCCAGCGGGAATAGCCAAAAACATTCAGTACTTC.

J is TRBJ2-5 and V is TRBV10-3; D might be TRBD1 (6 bases). CDR1 ENHRY and CDR2 SYGVKD come from the germline V gene. The CDR3 contains 14 residues. The ends were cut back, 4 bases at V and 0 bases at J, with 9 bases in the middle. CDR3 protein: CAISGTGYQETQYF. The CDR3 nucleotides are TGTGCCATCAGTGGCACAGGGTACCAAGAGACCCAGTACTTC.

There are many counts of this clonotype. The rearrangement joins TRBV7-9 to TRBJ2-5, with 8 bases fitting TRBD1. The CDR3 has 13 residues. V lost 5 bases and J lost 5; bases outside the gene matches: 4. CDR1 and CDR2 from the germline V gene are SEHNR and FQNEAQ (reference sequence). The CDR3 here is CASSGRGRETQYF. Here the CDR3 DNA reads TGTGCCAGCAGCGGCAGGGGGCGCGAGACCCAGTACTTC.